This T cell receptor (beta chain) was documented in a study of beta chain features in type 1 diabetes. The CDR3 runs 14 residues. The germline V gene has CDR1 LNHDA and CDR2 SQIVND (reference sequence). V was clipped by 5 bases and J by 6 bases, with 13 bases between them. On average, the one heparinised blood draw given by each donor was roughly 100 mL. Investigators reverse transcribed all isolated RNA, so they sequenced expressed TCRB transcripts. Repertoires were generated with immunoSEQ multiplex PCR, while TCRdb's copy carries only in-frame clones and drops some. The sample carries 130,000 or so clones, roughly 10% recorded once.

The source is a woman between 35 and 50 years old in good health. The rearrangement joins TRBV19 to TRBJ2-2; D may be TRBD2 (5 bases). Material: central memory CD4+ T cells from blood. CDR3 DNA: TGTGCCAGTAGTCTCCCGGGGATCCCCGGGGAGCTGTTTTTT. As protein: CASSLPGIPGELFF.